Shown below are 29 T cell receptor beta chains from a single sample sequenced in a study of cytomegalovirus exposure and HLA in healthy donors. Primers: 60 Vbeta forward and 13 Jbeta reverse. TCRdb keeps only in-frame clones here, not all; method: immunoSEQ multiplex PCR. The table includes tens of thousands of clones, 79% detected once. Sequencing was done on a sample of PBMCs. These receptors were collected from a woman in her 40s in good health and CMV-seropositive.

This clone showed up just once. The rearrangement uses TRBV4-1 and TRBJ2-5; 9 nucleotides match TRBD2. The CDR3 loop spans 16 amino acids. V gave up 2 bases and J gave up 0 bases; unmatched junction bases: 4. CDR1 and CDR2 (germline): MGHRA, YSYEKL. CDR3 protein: CASSQPGLANQETQYF. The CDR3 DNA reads TGCGCCAGCAGCCAACCGGGACTAGCTAACCAAGAGACCCAGTACTTC.

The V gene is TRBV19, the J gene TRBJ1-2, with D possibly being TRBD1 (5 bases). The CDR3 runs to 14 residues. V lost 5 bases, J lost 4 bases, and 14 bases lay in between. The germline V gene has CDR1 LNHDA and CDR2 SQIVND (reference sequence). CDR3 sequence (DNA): TGTGCCAGTAGTCCCTCGGGGGTCCTCTATGGCTACACCTTC. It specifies CASSPSGVLYGYTF.

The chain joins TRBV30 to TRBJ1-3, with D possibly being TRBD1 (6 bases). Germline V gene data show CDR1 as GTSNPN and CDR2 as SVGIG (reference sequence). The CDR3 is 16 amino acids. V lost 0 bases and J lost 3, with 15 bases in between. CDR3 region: CAWSVLGGADGNTIYF. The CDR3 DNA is TGTGCCTGGAGTGTACTAGGGGGGGCGGATGGAAACACCATATATTTT.

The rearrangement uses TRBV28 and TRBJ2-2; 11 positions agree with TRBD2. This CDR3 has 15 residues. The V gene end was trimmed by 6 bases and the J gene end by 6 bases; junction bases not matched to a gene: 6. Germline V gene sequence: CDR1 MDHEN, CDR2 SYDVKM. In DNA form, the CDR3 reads TGTGCCAGCAGCCATACGACTAGCGGGGCCGGGGAGCTGTTTTTT. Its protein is CASSHTTSGAGELFF.

The CDR3 DNA sequence: TGTGCCTGGAGCGGGCAGGGGTCCGACGAGCAGTACTTC. Translating gives CAWSGQGSDEQYF. The rearrangement joins TRBV30 to TRBJ2-7; TRBD1 might be the D (6 bases). Germline CDR1 and CDR2: GTSNPN and SVGIG (reference sequence). The CDR3 length is 13 residues. Trimming stripped 3 bases from V and 5 bases from J, with 14 bases between. The full variable domain, with the rest looked up from reference TRBV30 and TRBJ2-7, is SQTIHQWPATLVQPVGSPLSLECTVEGTSNPNLYWYRQAAGRGLQLLFYSVGIGQISSEVPQNLSASRPQDRQFILSSKKLLLSDSGFYLCAWSGQGSDEQYFGPGTRLTVT.

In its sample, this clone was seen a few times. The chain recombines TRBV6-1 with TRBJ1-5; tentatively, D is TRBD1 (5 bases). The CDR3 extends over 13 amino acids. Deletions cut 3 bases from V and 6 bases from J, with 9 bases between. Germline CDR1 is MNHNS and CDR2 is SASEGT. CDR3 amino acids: CASSDRAGQPQHF. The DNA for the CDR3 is TGTGCCAGCAGTGACAGGGCCGGTCAGCCCCAGCATTTT.

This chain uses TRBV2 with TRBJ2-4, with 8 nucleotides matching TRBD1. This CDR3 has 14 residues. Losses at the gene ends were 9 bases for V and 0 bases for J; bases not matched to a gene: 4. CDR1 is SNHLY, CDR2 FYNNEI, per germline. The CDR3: CASSGGLAKNIQYF. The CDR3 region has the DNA TGTGCCAGTTCAGGGGGCCTAGCCAAAAACATTCAGTACTTC.

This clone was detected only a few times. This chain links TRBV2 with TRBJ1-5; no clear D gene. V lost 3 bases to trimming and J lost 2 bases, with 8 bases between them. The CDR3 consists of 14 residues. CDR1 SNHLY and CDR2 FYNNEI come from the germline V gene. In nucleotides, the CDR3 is TGTGCCAGCAGTGACCGGCAGGGCAATCAGCCCCAGCATTTT. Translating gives CASSDRQGNQPQHF. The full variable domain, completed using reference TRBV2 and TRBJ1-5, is EPEVTQTPSHQVTQMGQEVILRCVPISNHLYFYWYRQILGQKVEFLVSFYNNEISEKSEIFDDQFSVERPDGSNFTLKIRSTKLEDSAMYFCASSDRQGNQPQHFGDGTRLSIL.

CDR3 coding DNA: TGTGCCAGCTCACCCGGACAGCGGCCTACTGAAGCTTTCTTT. Amino acids: CASSPGQRPTEAFF. V is TRBV18 and J is TRBJ1-1; TRBD1 is a possible D gene (6 bases). This CDR3 has 14 residues. Germline V lookup: CDR1 KGHSH, CDR2 LQKENI. V shed 3 bases and J shed 5 bases, with 13 bases lying between them.

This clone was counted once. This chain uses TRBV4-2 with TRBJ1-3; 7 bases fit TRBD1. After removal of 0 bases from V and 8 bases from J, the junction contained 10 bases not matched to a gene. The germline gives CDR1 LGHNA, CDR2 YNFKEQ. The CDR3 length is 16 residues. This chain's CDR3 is CASSQDSGGGADTIYF. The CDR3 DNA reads TGTGCCAGCAGCCAAGATAGCGGAGGGGGCGCGGACACCATATATTTT.

The CDR3 DNA is TGCGCCAGCAGCCCGACAGCTTCAAATCAGCCCCAGCATTTT. Its protein is CASSPTASNQPQHF. The V call is TRBV5-1, the J call TRBJ1-5; TRBD1 is a possible D gene (5 bases). In germline, CDR1 is SGHRS, CDR2 YFSETQ. The CDR3 contains 14 residues. V dropped 4 bases and J dropped 4 bases, with 12 bases sitting between them.

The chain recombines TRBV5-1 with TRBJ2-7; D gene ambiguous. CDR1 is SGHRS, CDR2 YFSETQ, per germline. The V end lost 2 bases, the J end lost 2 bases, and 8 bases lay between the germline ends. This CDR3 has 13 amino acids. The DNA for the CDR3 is TGCGCCAGCAGCTTCGACTCAACCTACGAGCAGTACTTC. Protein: CASSFDSTYEQYF.

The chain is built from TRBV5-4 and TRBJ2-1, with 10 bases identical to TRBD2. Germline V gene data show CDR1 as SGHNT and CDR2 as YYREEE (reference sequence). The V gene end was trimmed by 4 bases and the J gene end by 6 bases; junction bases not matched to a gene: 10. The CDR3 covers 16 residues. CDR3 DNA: TGTGCCAGCAGCACGCTCGGACTAGCGGACTCCAATGAGCAGTTCTTC. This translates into CASSTLGLADSNEQFF.

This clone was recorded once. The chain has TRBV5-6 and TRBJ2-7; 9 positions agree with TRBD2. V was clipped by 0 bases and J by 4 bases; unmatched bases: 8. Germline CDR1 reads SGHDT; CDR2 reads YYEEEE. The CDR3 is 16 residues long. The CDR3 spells CASSLGSGSSAYEQYF. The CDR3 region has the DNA TGTGCCAGCAGCTTGGGTAGCGGGAGCTCCGCGTACGAGCAGTACTTC. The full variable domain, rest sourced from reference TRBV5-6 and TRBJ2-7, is DAGVTQSPTHLIKTRGQQVTLRCSPKSGHDTVSWYQQALGQGPQFIFQYYEEEERQRGNFPDRFSGHQFPNYSSELNVNALLLGDSALYLCASSLGSGSSAYEQYFGPGTRLTVT.

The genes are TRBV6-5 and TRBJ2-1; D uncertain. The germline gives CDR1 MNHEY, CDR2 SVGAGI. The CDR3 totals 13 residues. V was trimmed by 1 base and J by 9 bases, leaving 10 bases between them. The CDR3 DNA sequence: TGTGCCAGCAGTTACTTGGTGAGTGGTGAGCAGTTCTTC. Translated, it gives CASSYLVSGEQFF.

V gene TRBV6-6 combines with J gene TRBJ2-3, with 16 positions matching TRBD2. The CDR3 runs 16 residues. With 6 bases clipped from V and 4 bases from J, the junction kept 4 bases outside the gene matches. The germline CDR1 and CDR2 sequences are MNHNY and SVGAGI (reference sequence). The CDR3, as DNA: TGTGCCAGCAGAGGGACTAGCGGGAGGGCGCCAGATACGCAGTATTTT. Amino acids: CASRGTSGRAPDTQYF.

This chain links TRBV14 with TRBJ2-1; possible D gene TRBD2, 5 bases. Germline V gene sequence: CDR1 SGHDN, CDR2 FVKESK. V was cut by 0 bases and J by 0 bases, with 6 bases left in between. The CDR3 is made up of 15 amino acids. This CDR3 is CASSQERVSYNEQFF. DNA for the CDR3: TGTGCCAGCAGCCAAGAGAGGGTCTCCTACAATGAGCAGTTCTTC.

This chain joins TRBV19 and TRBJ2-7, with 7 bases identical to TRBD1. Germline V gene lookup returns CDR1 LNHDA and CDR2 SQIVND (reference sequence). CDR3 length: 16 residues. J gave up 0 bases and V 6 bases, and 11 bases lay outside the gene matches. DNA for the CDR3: TGTGCCAGTAGGAAGACAGGGAGTTGGGCCTCCTACGAGCAGTACTTC. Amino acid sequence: CASRKTGSWASYEQYF.

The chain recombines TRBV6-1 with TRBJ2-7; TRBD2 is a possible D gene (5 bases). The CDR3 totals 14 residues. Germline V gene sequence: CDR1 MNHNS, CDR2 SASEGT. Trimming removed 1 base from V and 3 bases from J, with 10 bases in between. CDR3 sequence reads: CASSEVTDFYEQYF. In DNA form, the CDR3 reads TGTGCCAGCAGTGAAGTCACGGACTTCTACGAGCAGTACTTC.

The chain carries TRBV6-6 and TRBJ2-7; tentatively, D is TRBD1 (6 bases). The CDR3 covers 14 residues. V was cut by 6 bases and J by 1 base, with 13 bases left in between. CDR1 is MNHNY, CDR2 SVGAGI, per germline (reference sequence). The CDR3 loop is CASRPPGQSYEQYF. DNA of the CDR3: TGTGCCAGCAGGCCCCCCGGACAGTCCTACGAGCAGTACTTC.

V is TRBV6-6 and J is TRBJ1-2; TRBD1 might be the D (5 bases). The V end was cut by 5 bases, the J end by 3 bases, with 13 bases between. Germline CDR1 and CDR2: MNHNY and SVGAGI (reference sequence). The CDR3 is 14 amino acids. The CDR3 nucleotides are TGTGCCAGCAGTCACCCGGGGGTAGACTATGGCTACACCTTC. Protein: CASSHPGVDYGYTF.

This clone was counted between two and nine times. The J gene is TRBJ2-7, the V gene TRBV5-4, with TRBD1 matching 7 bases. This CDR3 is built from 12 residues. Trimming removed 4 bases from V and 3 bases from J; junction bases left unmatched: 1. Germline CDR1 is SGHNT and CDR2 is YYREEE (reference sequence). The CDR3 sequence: CASSGDSYEQYF. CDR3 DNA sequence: TGTGCCAGCAGCGGGGACAGCTACGAGCAGTACTTC.

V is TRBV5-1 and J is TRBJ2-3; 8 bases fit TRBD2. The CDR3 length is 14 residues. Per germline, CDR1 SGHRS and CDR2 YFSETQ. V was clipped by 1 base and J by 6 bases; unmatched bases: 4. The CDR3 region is CASSLTGGADTQYF. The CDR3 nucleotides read TGCGCCAGCAGCTTGACCGGGGGGGCGGATACGCAGTATTTT.

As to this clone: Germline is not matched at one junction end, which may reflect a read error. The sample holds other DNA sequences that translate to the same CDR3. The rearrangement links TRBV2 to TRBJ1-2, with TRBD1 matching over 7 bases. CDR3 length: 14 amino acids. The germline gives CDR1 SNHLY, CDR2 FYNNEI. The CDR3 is CASSEVQGDYGYTF. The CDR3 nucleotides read TGCGCCAGCAGTGAGGTCCAGGGGGACTATGGCTACACCTTC.

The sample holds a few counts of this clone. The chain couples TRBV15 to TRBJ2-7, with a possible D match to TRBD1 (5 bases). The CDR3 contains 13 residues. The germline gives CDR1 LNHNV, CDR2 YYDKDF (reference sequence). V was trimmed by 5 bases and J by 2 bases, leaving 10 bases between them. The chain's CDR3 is CATSGAQAYEQYF. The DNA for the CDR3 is TGTGCCACCAGCGGGGCGCAGGCCTACGAGCAGTACTTC.

This CDR3 is CASSPRGRSTDTQYF. In nucleotides, the CDR3 is TGTGCCAGCAGTCCCCGGGGGAGGAGCACAGATACGCAGTATTTT. The V gene is TRBV28, the J gene TRBJ2-3; TRBD2 might be the D (6 bases). The V gene's germline CDR1 is MDHEN and CDR2 SYDVKM. The CDR3 runs 15 residues. Trimming left V 5 bases short and J 0 bases short, with 12 bases between. The entire variable domain, with the rest obtained from reference TRBV28 and TRBJ2-3, is as follows: DVKVTQSSRYLVKRTGEKVFLECVQDMDHENMFWYRQDPGLGLRLIYFSYDVKMKEKGDIPEGYSVSREKKERFSLILESASTNQTSMYLCASSPRGRSTDTQYFGPGTRLTVL.

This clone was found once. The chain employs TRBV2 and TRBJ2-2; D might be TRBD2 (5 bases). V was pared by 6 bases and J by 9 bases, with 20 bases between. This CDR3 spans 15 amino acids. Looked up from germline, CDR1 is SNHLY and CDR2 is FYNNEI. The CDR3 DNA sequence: TGTGCCAGCAGATTCGAGGGCCAGCCTTCCTGGGAGCTGTTTTTT. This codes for CASRFEGQPSWELFF. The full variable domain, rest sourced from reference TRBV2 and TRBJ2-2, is EPEVTQTPSHQVTQMGQEVILRCVPISNHLYFYWYRQILGQKVEFLVSFYNNEISEKSEIFDDQFSVERPDGSNFTLKIRSTKLEDSAMYFCASRFEGQPSWELFFGEGSRLTVL.

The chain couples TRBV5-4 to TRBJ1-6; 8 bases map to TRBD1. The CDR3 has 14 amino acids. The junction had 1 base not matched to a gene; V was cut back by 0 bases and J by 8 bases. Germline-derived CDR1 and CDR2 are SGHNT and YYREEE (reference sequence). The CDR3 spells CASSLGTGHSPLHF. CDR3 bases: TGTGCCAGCAGCTTGGGGACAGGGCATTCACCCCTCCACTTT.

CDR3 nucleotides: TGCAGCGTTGTACTACGAGGAGGAAACACTGAAGCTTTCTTT. This sequence encodes CSVVLRGGNTEAFF. The V and J genes are TRBV29-1 and TRBJ1-1; the D is unclear. The germline V gene encodes CDR1 SQVTM and CDR2 ANQGSEA. V was pared by 4 bases and J by 2 bases, with 14 bases between. CDR3 length equals 14 residues.